This T cell receptor beta chain was sequenced for a study of patients and donors after allogeneic stem cell transplantation. Germline lookup yields CDR1 SQVTM and CDR2 ANQGSEA. The CDR3 spans 13 residues. V was trimmed by 1 base and J by 4 bases, leaving 11 bases between them. This clonotype was seen a handful of times. TCRdb itself ran the RT-PCR reads through MiXCR, one entry per CDR3 protein. The sample holds about 74,000 distinct CDR3 sequences, approximately 25% seen once. The chain couples TRBV29-1 to TRBJ2-7, with D uncertain. The sequenced sample was blood, either unsorted or a sorted T cell fraction (not recorded which). This receptor was taken from a human donor who was either an allogeneic HSCT recipient or a stem cell or donor lymphocyte infusion donor (not recorded which). It is not recorded whose cells these are; they may come from a transplant donor. CDR3 protein: CSVEVGIGYEQYF. CDR3 nucleotides: TGCAGCGTTGAAGTAGGGATCGGGTACGAGCAGTACTTC.